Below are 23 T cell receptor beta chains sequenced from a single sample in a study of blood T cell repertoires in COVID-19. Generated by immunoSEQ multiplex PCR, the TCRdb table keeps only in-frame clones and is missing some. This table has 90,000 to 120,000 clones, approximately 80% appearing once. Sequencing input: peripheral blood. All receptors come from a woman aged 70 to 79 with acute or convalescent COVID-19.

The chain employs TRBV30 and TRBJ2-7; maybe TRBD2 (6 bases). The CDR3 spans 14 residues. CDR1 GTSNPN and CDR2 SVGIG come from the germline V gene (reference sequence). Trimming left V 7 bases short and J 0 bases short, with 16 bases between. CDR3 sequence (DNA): TGTGCCTCCCAATTGGCGACTAGCTCCTACGAGCAGTACTTC. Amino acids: CASQLATSSYEQYF.

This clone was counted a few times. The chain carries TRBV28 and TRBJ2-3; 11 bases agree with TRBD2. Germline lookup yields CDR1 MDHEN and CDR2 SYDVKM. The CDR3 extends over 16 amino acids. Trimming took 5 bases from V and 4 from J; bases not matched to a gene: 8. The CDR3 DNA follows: TGTGCCAGCAGTGAGGGTAGCGGGGGGGCCGCAGATACGCAGTATTTT. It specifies CASSEGSGGAADTQYF.

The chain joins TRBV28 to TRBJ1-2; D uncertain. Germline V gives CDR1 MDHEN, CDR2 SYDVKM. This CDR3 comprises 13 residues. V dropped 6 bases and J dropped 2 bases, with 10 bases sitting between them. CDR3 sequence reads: CASRLQRNYGYTF. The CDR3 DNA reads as TGTGCCAGCAGACTTCAACGAAACTATGGCTACACCTTC.

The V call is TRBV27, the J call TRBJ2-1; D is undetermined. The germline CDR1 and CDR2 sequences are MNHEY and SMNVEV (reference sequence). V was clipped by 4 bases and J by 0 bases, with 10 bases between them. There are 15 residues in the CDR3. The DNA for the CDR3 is TGTGCCAGCAGTTCCCTCTTGTCCTCCTACAATGAGCAGTTCTTC. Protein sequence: CASSSLLSSYNEQFF.

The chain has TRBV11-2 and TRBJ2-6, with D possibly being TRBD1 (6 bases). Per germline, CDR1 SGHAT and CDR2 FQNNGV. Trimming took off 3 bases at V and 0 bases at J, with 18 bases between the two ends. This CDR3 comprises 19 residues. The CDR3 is CASSLGIRDNPSGANVLTF. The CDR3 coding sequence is TGTGCCAGCAGCTTGGGGATCCGGGACAACCCCTCTGGGGCCAACGTCCTGACTTTC.

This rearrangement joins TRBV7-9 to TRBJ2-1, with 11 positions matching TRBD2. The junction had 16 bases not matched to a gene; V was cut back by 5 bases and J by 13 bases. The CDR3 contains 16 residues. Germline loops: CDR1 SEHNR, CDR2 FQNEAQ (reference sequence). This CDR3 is CASSPIVAGGTPHQFF. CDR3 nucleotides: TGTGCCAGCAGCCCTATAGTAGCGGGAGGGACCCCCCACCAGTTCTTC. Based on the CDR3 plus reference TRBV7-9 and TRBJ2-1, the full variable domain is DTGVSQNPRHKITKRGQNVTFRCDPISEHNRLYWYRQTLGQGPEFLTYFQNEAQLEKSRLLSDRFSAERPKGSFSTLEIQRTEQGDSAMYLCASSPIVAGGTPHQFFGPGTRLTVL.

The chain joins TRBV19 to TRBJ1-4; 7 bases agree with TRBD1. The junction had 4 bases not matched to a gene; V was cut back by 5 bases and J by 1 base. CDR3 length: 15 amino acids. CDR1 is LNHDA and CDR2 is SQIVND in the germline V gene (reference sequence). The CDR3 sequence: CASSDRQGTNEKLFF. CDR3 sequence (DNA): TGTGCCAGTAGTGACCGACAGGGAACTAATGAAAAACTGTTTTTT.

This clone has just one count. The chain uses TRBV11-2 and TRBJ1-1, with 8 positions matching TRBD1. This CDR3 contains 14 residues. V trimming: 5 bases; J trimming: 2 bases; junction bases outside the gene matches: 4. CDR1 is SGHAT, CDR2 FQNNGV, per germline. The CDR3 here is CASSPGQGNTEAFF. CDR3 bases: TGTGCCAGCAGCCCTGGACAGGGTAACACTGAAGCTTTCTTT.

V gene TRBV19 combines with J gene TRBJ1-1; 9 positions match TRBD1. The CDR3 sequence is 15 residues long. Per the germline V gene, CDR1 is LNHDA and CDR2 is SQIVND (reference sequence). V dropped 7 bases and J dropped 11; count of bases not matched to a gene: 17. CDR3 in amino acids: CASTPLGQGRDKAFF. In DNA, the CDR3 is TGTGCCAGTACCCCCCTGGGACAGGGTCGTGACAAGGCTTTCTTT.

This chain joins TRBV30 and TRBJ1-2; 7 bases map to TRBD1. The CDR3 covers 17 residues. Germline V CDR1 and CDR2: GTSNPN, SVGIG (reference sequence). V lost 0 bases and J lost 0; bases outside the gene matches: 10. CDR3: CAWSVRGGRLTNYGYTF. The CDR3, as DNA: TGTGCCTGGAGTGTAAGAGGGGGCCGGCTCACTAACTATGGCTACACCTTC.

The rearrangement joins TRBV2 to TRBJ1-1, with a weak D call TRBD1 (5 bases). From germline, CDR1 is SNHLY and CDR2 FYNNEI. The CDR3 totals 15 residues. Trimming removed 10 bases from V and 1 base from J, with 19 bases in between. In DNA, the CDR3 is TGTGCCACGGTGTGGGGAGGGGCTTCGAACACTGAAGCTTTCTTT. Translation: CATVWGGASNTEAFF. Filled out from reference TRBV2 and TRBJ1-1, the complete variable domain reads EPEVTQTPSHQVTQMGQEVILRCVPISNHLYFYWYRQILGQKVEFLVSFYNNEISEKSEIFDDQFSVERPDGSNFTLKIRSTKLEDSAMYFCATVWGGASNTEAFFGQGTRLTVV.

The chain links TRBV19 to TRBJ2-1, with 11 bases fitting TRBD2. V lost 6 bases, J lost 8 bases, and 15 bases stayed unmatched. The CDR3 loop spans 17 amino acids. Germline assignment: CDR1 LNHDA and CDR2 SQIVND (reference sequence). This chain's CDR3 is CASRALSGRALGHEQFF. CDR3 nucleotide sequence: TGTGCCAGTAGGGCCCTTAGCGGGAGGGCATTAGGGCATGAGCAGTTCTTC.

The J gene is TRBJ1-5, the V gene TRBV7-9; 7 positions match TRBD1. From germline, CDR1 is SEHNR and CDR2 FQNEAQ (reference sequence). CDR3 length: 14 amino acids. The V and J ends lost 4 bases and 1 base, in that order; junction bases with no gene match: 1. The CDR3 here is CASSSTGSNQPQHF. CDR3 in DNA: TGTGCCAGCAGCTCGACAGGGAGCAATCAGCCCCAGCATTTT.

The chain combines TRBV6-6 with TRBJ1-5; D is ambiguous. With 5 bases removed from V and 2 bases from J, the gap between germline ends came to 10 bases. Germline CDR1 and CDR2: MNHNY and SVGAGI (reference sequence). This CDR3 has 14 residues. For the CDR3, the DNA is TGTGCCAGCAGTCCAGGCTCGGGCAATCAGCCCCAGCATTTT. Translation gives CASSPGSGNQPQHF.

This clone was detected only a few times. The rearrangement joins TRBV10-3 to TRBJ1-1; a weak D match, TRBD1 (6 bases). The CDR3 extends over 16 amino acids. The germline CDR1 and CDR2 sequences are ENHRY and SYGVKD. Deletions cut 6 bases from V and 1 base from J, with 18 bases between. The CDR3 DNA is TGTGCCATCAGAAACAGGGACGCGGGCGGGAACACTGAAGCTTTCTTT. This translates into CAIRNRDAGGNTEAFF.

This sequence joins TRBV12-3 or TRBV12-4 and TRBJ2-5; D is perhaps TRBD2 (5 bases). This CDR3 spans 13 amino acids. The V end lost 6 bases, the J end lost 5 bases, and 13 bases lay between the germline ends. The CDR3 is CASRTGLRETQYF. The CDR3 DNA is TGTGCCAGCAGAACGGGGTTGAGGGAGACCCAGTACTTC.

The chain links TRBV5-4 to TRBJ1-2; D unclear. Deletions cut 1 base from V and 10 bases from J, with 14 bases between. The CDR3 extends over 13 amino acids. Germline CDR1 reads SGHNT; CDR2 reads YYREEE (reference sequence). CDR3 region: CASSLNRGYDYTF. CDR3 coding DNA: TGTGCCAGCAGCTTGAACCGGGGTTACGACTACACCTTC.

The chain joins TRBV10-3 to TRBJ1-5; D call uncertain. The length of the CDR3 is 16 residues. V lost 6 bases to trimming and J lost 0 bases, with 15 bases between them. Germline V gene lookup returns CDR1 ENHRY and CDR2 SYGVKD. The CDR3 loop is CAISGGPASSNQPQHF. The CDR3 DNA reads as TGTGCCATCAGCGGAGGGCCAGCGAGTAGCAATCAGCCCCAGCATTTT.

In DNA form, the CDR3 reads TGTGCCAGCAGCCCTATGCCCAGCGGGGGGTACAATGAGCAGTTCTTC. It codes for CASSPMPSGGYNEQFF. The rearrangement joins TRBV7-9 to TRBJ2-1, with TRBD2 identical over 9 bases. V was pared by 5 bases and J by 4 bases, with 9 bases of the junction left unmatched. Per the germline V gene, CDR1 is SEHNR and CDR2 is FQNEAQ (reference sequence). The CDR3 spans 16 residues.

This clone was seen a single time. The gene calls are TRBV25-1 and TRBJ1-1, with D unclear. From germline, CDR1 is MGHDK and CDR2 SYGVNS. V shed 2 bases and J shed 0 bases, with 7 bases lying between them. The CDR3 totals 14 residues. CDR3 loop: CASSEGGMNTEAFF. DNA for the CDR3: TGTGCCAGCAGTGAAGGAGGAATGAACACTGAAGCTTTCTTT.

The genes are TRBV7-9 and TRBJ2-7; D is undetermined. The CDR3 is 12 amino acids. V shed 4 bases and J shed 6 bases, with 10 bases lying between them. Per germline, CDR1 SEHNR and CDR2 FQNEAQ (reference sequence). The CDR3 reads CASSYPSGEQYV. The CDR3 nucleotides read TGTGCCAGCAGCTACCCGTCGGGCGAGCAGTACGTC.

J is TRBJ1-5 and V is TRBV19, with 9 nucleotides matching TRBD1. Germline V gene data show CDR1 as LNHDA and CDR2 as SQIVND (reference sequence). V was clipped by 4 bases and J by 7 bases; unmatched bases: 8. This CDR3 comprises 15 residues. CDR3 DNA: TGTGCCAGTAGTAGACAGGGGGAAACCCACCAGCCCCAGCATTTT. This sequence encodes CASSRQGETHQPQHF. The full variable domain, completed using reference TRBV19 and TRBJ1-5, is DGGITQSPKYLFRKEGQNVTLSCEQNLNHDAMYWYRQDPGQGLRLIYYSQIVNDFQKGDIAEGYSVSREKKESFPLTVTSAQKNPTAFYLCASSRQGETHQPQHFGDGTRLSIL.

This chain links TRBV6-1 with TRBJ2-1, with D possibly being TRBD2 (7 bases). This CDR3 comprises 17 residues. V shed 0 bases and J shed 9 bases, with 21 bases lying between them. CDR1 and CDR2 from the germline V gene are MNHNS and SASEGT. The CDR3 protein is CASSEAGRGLRMGEQFF. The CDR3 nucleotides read TGTGCCAGCAGTGAAGCAGGCAGGGGACTACGAATGGGTGAGCAGTTCTTC.